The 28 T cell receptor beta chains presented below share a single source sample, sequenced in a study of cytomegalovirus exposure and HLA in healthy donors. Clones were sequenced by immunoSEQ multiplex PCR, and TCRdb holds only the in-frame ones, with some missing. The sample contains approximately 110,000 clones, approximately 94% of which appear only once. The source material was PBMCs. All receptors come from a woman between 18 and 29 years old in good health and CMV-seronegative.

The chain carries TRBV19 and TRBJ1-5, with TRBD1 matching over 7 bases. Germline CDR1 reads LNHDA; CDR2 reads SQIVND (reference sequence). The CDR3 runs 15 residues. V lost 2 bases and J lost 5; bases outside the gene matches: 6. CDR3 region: CASSISGGPYQPQHF. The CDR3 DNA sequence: TGTGCCAGTAGTATATCAGGGGGACCCTATCAGCCCCAGCATTTT.

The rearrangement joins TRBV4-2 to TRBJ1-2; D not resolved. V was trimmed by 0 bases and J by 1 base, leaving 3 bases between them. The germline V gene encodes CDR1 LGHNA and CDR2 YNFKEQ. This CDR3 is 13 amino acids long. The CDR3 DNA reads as TGTGCCAGCAGCCAAGAGAGTAACTATGGCTACACCTTC. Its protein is CASSQESNYGYTF.

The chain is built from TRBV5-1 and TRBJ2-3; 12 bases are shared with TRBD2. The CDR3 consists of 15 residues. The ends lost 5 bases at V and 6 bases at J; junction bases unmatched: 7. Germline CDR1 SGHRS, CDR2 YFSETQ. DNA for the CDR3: TGCGCCAGCAGGCCTAGCGGGGGGGCCGGGGATACGCAGTATTTT. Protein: CASRPSGGAGDTQYF. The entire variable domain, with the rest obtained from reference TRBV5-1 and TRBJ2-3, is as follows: KAGVTQTPRYLIKTRGQQVTLSCSPISGHRSVSWYQQTPGQGLQFLFEYFSETQRNKGNFPGRFSGRQFSNSRSEMNVSTLELGDSALYLCASRPSGGAGDTQYFGPGTRLTVL.

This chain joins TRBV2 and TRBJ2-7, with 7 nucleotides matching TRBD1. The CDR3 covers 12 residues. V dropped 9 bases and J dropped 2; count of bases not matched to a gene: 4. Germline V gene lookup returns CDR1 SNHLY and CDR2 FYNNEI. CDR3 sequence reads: CARGQKPYEQYF. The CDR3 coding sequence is TGTGCCAGGGGACAGAAGCCCTACGAGCAGTACTTC.

This CDR3 reads CASSQEGINTEAFF. Written as DNA, the CDR3 is TGTGCCAGCAGCCAAGAGGGCATTAACACTGAAGCTTTCTTT. The rearrangement links TRBV4-2 to TRBJ1-1; D uncertain. CDR3 length equals 14 residues. V dropped 0 bases and J dropped 2 bases, with 7 bases sitting between them. Germline V lookup: CDR1 LGHNA, CDR2 YNFKEQ.

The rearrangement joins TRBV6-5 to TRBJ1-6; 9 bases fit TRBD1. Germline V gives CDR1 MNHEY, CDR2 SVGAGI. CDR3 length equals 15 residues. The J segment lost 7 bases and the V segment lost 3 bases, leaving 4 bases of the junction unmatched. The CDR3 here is CASSYGDRVNSPLHF. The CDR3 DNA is TGTGCCAGCAGTTATGGGGACAGGGTGAATTCACCCCTCCACTTT.

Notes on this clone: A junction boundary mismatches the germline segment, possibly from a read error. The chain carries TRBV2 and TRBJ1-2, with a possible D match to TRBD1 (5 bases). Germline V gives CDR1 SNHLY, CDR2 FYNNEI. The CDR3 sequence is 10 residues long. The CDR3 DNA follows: TGTGCCAGCAACTCCCCCCGAGACAGTTTC. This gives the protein CASNSPRDSF.

The CDR3 here is CASSVGSVTEAFF. DNA for the CDR3: TGTGCCAGCAGCGTAGGTTCCGTCACTGAAGCTTTCTTT. This chain connects TRBV9 to TRBJ1-1, with D unresolved. This CDR3 is 13 amino acids long. In germline, CDR1 is SGDLS, CDR2 YYNGEE. V was pared by 0 bases and J by 4 bases, with 7 bases between.

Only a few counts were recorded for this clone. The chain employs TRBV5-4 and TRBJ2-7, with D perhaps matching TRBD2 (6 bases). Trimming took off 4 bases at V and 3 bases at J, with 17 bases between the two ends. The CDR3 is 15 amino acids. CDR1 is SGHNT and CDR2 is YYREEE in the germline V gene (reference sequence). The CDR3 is CASSQAGEGRYEQYF. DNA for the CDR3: TGTGCCAGCAGCCAAGCGGGTGAAGGGCGCTACGAGCAGTACTTC.

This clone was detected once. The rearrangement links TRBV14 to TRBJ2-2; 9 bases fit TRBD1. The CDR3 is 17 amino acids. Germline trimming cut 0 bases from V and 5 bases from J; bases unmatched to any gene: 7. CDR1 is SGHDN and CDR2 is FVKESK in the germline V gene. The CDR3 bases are TGTGCCAGCAGCCAAGATAGAACAGGGGGCCGGACCGGGGAGCTGTTTTTT. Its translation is CASSQDRTGGRTGELFF.

The CDR3 reads CASRSAEGPYNEQFF. CDR3 sequence (DNA): TGTGCCAGCAGGTCGGCGGAGGGACCCTACAATGAGCAGTTCTTC. The V call is TRBV11-2, the J call TRBJ2-1, with TRBD2 as a possible D gene (6 bases). The germline V gene has CDR1 SGHAT and CDR2 FQNNGV. The CDR3 spans 15 residues. Trimming cost V 6 bases and J 2 bases, with 14 bases left between them.

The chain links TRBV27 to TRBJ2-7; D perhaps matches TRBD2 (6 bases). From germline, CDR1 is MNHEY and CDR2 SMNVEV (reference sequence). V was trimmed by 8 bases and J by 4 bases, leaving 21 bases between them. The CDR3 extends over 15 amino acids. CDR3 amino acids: CASSLAERIPYEQYF. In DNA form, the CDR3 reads TGTGCCAGCTCCTTAGCGGAGCGGATCCCATACGAGCAGTACTTC.

This CDR3 reads CAWSVGGSGNTIYF. The CDR3 DNA reads TGTGCCTGGAGCGTGGGCGGGTCTGGAAACACCATATATTTT. The J gene is TRBJ1-3, the V gene TRBV30, with D uncertain. V was trimmed by 3 bases and J by 1 base, leaving 10 bases between them. In germline, CDR1 is GTSNPN, CDR2 SVGIG (reference sequence). This CDR3 region has 14 residues.

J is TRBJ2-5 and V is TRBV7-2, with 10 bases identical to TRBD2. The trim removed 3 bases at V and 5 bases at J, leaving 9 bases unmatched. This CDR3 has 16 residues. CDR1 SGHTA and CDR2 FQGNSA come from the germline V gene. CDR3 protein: CASSLSGRGFRETQYF. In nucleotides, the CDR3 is TGTGCCAGCAGCTTGAGCGGGAGGGGGTTTCGGGAGACCCAGTACTTC.

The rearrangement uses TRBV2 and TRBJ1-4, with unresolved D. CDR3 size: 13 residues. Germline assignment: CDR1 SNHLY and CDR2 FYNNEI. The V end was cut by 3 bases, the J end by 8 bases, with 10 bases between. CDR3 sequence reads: CASSDTAEEKLFF. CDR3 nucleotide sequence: TGTGCCAGCAGTGACACCGCGGAGGAAAAACTGTTTTTT.

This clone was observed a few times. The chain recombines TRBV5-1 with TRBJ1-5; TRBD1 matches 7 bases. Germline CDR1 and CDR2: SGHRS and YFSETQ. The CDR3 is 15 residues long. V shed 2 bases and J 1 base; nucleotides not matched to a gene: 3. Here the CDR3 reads CASSLQGLSNQPQHF. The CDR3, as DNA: TGCGCCAGCAGCTTACAGGGGTTGAGCAATCAGCCCCAGCATTTT.

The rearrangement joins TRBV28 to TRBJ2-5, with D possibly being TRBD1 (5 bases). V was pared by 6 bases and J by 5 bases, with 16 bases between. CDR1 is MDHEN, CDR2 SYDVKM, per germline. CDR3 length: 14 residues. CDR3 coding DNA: TGTGCCAGCAGACTTCAGGGTACGCGGGAGACCCAGTACTTC. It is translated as CASRLQGTRETQYF.

In nucleotides, the CDR3 is TGTGCCAGCAGTGAAATGCAGGGGTTCGTTTCACCCCTCCACTTT. As protein: CASSEMQGFVSPLHF. The chain joins TRBV6-1 to TRBJ1-6; TRBD1 might be the D (6 bases). The CDR3 spans 15 residues. The ends were cut back, 2 bases at V and 9 bases at J, with 14 bases in the middle. Looked up from germline, CDR1 is MNHNS and CDR2 is SASEGT.

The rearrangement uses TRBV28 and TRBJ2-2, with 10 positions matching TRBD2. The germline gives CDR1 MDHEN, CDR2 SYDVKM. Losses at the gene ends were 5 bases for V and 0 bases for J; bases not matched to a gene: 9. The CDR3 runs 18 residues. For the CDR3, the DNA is TGTGCCAGCAGTCCGACCCTAGCGGGAGAGTCGAACACCGGGGAGCTGTTTTTT. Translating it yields CASSPTLAGESNTGELFF.

CDR3 region: CASSLPEVDTEAFF. The CDR3 DNA is TGTGCCAGCAGCTTACCGGAGGTGGACACTGAAGCTTTCTTT. The chain combines TRBV13 with TRBJ1-1; unclear D gene. Germline CDR1 reads PRHDT; CDR2 reads FYEKMQ (reference sequence). This CDR3 has 14 residues. The V end was cut by 2 bases, the J end by 3 bases, with 10 bases between.

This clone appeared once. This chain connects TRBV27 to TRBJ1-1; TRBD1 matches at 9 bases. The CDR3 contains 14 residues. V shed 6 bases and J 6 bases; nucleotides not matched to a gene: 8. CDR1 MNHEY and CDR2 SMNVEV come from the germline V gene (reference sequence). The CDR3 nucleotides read TGTGCCAGCAGCAGTTACAGGGGGCTCGCTGAAGCTTTCTTT. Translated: CASSSYRGLAEAFF.

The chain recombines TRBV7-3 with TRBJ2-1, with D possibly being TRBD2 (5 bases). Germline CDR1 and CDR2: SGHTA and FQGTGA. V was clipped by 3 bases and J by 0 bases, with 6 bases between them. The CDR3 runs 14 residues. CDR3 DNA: TGTGCCAGCAGCTTCGGGGACTCCTACAATGAGCAGTTCTTC. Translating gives CASSFGDSYNEQFF.

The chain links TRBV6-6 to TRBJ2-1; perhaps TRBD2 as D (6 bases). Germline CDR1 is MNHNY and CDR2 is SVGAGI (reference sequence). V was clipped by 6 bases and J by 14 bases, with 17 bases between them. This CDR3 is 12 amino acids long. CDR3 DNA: TGTGCCAGCAGAGCGACTAGTTCGTTAGAGTTCTTC. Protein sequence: CASRATSSLEFF.

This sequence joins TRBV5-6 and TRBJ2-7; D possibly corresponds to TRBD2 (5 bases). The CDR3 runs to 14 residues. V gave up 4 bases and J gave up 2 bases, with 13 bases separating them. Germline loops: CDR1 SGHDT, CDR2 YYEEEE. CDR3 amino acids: CASSLGSYTYEQYF. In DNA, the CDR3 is TGTGCCAGCAGCCTAGGGAGTTATACCTACGAGCAGTACTTC.

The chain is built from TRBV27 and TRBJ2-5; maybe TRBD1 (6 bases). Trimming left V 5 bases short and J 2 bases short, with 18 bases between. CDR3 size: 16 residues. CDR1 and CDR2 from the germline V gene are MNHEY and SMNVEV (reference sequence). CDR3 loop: CASSKQGSLWQETQYF. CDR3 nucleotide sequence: TGTGCCAGCAGTAAACAGGGTAGTCTATGGCAAGAGACCCAGTACTTC.

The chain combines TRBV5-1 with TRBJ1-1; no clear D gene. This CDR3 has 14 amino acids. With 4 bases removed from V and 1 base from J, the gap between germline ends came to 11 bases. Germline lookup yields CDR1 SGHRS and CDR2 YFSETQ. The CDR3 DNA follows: TGCGCCAGCAGCGTGGACGTGAGGAACACTGAAGCTTTCTTT. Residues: CASSVDVRNTEAFF.

The CDR3 reads CASTRRVDRYTDTQYF. The DNA of the CDR3 is TGTGCCAGCACAAGACGAGTGGACAGGTACACAGATACGCAGTATTTT. V gene TRBV19 combines with J gene TRBJ2-3; TRBD1 agrees at 7 bases. Germline CDR1 LNHDA, CDR2 SQIVND (reference sequence). V dropped 9 bases and J dropped 2; count of bases not matched to a gene: 14. This CDR3 spans 16 amino acids.

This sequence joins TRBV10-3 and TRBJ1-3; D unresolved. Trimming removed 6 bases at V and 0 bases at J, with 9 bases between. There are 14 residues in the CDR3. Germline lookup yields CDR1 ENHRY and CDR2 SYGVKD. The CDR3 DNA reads TGTGCCATCAGGGGAGCAGCCTCTGGAAACACCATATATTTT. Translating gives CAIRGAASGNTIYF.